These 15 T cell receptor beta chains came from one sample sequenced in a study of Graves' ophthalmopathy and Graves' hyperthyroidism. Amplified TCR beta CDR3 regions were obtained using RNA transcripts as template. First-round RT-PCR employed HTBI primers, with a second-round multiplex PCR after it. TCRdb itself ran the multiplex PCR reads through MiXCR, one entry per CDR3 protein. Among 580,000 or so distinct CDR3 sequences listed, about 40% were seen once. The specimen sequenced was peripheral blood or thyroid tissue (not recorded which). These receptors all come from an adult man with Graves' hyperthyroidism.

This sequence joins TRBV14 and TRBJ2-3; unclear D gene. This CDR3 region has 18 residues. Trimming removed 2 bases at V and 2 bases at J, with 20 bases between. Per germline, CDR1 SGHDN and CDR2 FVKESK. CDR3 region: CASSQLPTGVLYTDTQYF. CDR3 nucleotides: TGTGCCAGCAGCCAACTACCTACGGGCGTGTTGTACACAGATACGCAGTATTTT.

This clonotype appeared once. The gene calls are TRBV7-6 and TRBJ2-7; tentatively, D is TRBD2 (7 bases). This CDR3 contains 14 residues. V was trimmed by 0 bases and J by 5 bases, leaving 11 bases between them. The V gene's germline CDR1 is SGHVS and CDR2 FNYEAQ. The CDR3 coding sequence is TGTGCCAGCAGCTTAGCAGGGGGGGCGAACGAGCAGTACTTC. Amino acids: CASSLAGGANEQYF. Using reference TRBV7-6 and TRBJ2-7 for the parts outside the CDR3, the full variable domain is GAGVSQSPRYKVTKRGQDVALRCDPISGHVSLYWYRQALGQGPEFLTYFNYEAQQDKSGLPNDRFSAERPEGSISTLTIQRTEQRDSAMYRCASSLAGGANEQYFGPGTRLTVT.

This clonotype was seen ten or more times. The chain recombines TRBV4-2 with TRBJ1-2; TRBD1 agrees at 7 bases. The V gene end was trimmed by 5 bases and the J gene end by 4 bases; junction bases not matched to a gene: 13. The CDR3 consists of 16 residues. The V gene's germline CDR1 is LGHNA and CDR2 YNFKEQ. The chain's CDR3 is CASSRGTDPNPYGYTF. The CDR3 coding sequence is TGTGCCAGCAGCAGGGGGACAGATCCCAACCCCTATGGCTACACCTTC.

There are many counts of this clonotype. This chain uses TRBV5-1 with TRBJ2-2; D is unclear. Trimming removed 3 bases from V and 1 base from J, with 7 bases in between. The CDR3 runs 14 residues. Per the germline V gene, CDR1 is SGHRS and CDR2 is YFSETQ. DNA for the CDR3: TGCGCCAGCAGCTCTAGATGGAACACCGGGGAGCTGTTTTTT. Its protein is CASSSRWNTGELFF.

Ten or more counts support this clonotype. The V gene is TRBV25-1, the J gene TRBJ1-5; unclear D gene. CDR3 size: 13 residues. V lost 2 bases and J 5 bases, leaving 7 bases between the germline ends. CDR1 and CDR2 from the germline V gene are MGHDK and SYGVNS. This CDR3 is CASSEPGDQPQHF. The CDR3 bases are TGTGCCAGCAGTGAACCGGGCGATCAGCCCCAGCATTTT.

This chain links TRBV9 with TRBJ2-3; D unclear. V lost 4 bases and J 7 bases, leaving 16 bases between the germline ends. The CDR3 contains 14 residues. Germline CDR1 reads SGDLS; CDR2 reads YYNGEE. The CDR3 DNA is TGTGCCAGCAGCCGAGACAAGACTGTGAATACGCAGTATTTT. Translating gives CASSRDKTVNTQYF.

The chain recombines TRBV20-1 with TRBJ2-3, with D unclear. Germline V CDR1 and CDR2: DFQATT, SNEGSKA (reference sequence). The ends were cut back, 3 bases at V and 1 base at J, with 11 bases in the middle. The CDR3 length is 14 residues. The CDR3 DNA sequence: TGCAGTGCTAGCGGTTACCGCGGCACAGATACGCAGTATTTT. Translating it yields CSASGYRGTDTQYF.

The chain is built from TRBV29-1 and TRBJ1-2, with D maybe TRBD1 (6 bases). Trimming took 3 bases from V and 6 from J, leaving 8 bases between them. Germline CDR1 reads SQVTM; CDR2 reads ANQGSEA. The CDR3 is made up of 11 amino acids. CDR3 DNA: TGCAGCGTTGACAGGGGAGATGGCTACACCTTC. Its translation: CSVDRGDGYTF.

This clonotype came up many times. The genes are TRBV5-1 and TRBJ1-4; possible D gene TRBD1, 5 bases. This CDR3 has 15 amino acids. CDR1 is SGHRS, CDR2 YFSETQ, per germline. V was shortened by 0 bases and J by 4 bases, with 10 bases between the two germline ends. The CDR3 DNA reads as TGCGCCAGCAGCTTGGCGTCCAGGGATAATGAAAAACTGTTTTTT. Its protein product is CASSLASRDNEKLFF.

The chain joins TRBV5-1 to TRBJ2-3, with D maybe TRBD1 (5 bases). Germline CDR1 reads SGHRS; CDR2 reads YFSETQ. The CDR3 is 14 residues long. Trimming cost V 7 bases and J 4 bases, with 16 bases left between them. CDR3 amino acids: CASGQIEGADTQYF. In nucleotides, the CDR3 is TGCGCCAGCGGACAAATCGAAGGGGCAGATACGCAGTATTTT. Supplemented by reference TRBV5-1 and TRBJ2-3, the full variable domain reads KAGVTQTPRYLIKTRGQQVTLSCSPISGHRSVSWYQQTPGQGLQFLFEYFSETQRNKGNFPGRFSGRQFSNSRSEMNVSTLELGDSALYLCASGQIEGADTQYFGPGTRLTVL.

Many counts were recorded for this clonotype. The genes are TRBV5-6 and TRBJ1-1; the D gene is possibly TRBD1 (5 bases). Germline loops: CDR1 SGHDT, CDR2 YYEEEE. V was cut by 1 base and J by 7 bases, with 14 bases left in between. The CDR3 totals 14 residues. CDR3 loop: CASSLYKGPFEAFF. The CDR3 DNA reads TGTGCCAGCAGCTTGTACAAGGGGCCGTTTGAAGCTTTCTTT.

This chain connects TRBV10-3 to TRBJ2-6; TRBD1 aligns across 8 bases. Germline loops: CDR1 ENHRY, CDR2 SYGVKD. There are 16 residues in the CDR3. After removal of 3 bases from V and 10 bases from J, the junction contained 11 bases not matched to a gene. The CDR3 loop reads CAISDRTGLSANVLTF. The CDR3 nucleotides are TGTGCCATCAGTGACAGGACAGGGTTGAGCGCGAACGTCCTGACTTTC.

Worth noting for this clonotype: Since a much larger clone is just one base distant, this may be a read error. CDR3 protein: CPSSPTPAIEQLFF. The CDR3 DNA reads as TGTCCCAGCAGCCCGACTCCCGCGATTGAACAACTGTTTTTT. The rearrangement joins TRBV7-8 to TRBJ1-4, with unresolved D. This CDR3 region has 14 residues. CDR1 is SGHVS, CDR2 FQNEAQ, per germline.

The genes are TRBV20-1 and TRBJ1-1; the D is unclear. The CDR3 consists of 15 residues. Germline values: CDR1 DFQATT, CDR2 SNEGSKA (reference sequence). In nucleotides, the CDR3 is TGCAGGGCCAGAGATGCGTCGCAGGCAGGTCCTGAAGCTTTCTTT. It translates to CRARDASQAGPEAFF.

Details on this clonotype: This may come from a read error, since a much larger clone is one base off. This sequence joins TRBV6-5 and TRBJ2-5; D gene unclear. The CDR3 extends over 13 amino acids. Per the germline V gene, CDR1 is MNHEY and CDR2 is SVGAGI. Trimming took 4 bases from V and 5 from J, leaving 11 bases between them. The CDR3 spells CASSSWGDETQYF. The DNA for the CDR3 is TGTGCCAGCAGTTCGTGGGGTGATGAGACCCAGTACTTC.